Presented here are 13 T cell receptor beta chains from one specimen sequenced in a study of control samples from healthy donors and cancer patients. Method: immunoSEQ multiplex PCR; TCRdb's copy keeps in-frame clones and lacks some. The repertoire includes under 75,000 clones, approximately 85% of them detected once, and over 4.5% sits in the top ten. Input material: blood. The receptor set was obtained from a man between 40 and 49 years old in good health.

V usage is TRBV7-2 and J usage is TRBJ1-1; 7 bases fit TRBD1. Germline lookup yields CDR1 SGHTA and CDR2 FQGNSA. V lost 0 bases to trimming and J lost 6 bases; unmatched junction nucleotides: 1. The CDR3 has 13 residues. The CDR3 DNA is TGTGCCAGCAGCTTAGCGGGACAGTCTGAAGCTTTCTTT. This encodes CASSLAGQSEAFF.

The rearrangement links TRBV18 to TRBJ1-6; the D is unclear. CDR1 is KGHSH and CDR2 is LQKENI in the germline V gene. V was trimmed by 3 bases and J by 8 bases, leaving 8 bases between them. The CDR3 is made up of 13 amino acids. The CDR3 loop is CASSPDGDSPLHF. CDR3 in DNA: TGTGCCAGCTCACCTGACGGGGATTCACCCCTCCACTTT.

The genes are TRBV7-2 and TRBJ1-1; D is unresolved. The V end was cut by 5 bases, the J end by 4 bases, with 17 bases between. The CDR3 loop spans 15 amino acids. Germline CDR1 reads SGHTA; CDR2 reads FQGNSA. The CDR3 DNA reads as TGTGCCAGCAGCCCCAGGCCGGTTTTAATCACTGAAGCTTTCTTT. Translating gives CASSPRPVLITEAFF.

The J gene is TRBJ1-3, the V gene TRBV11-2, with D uncertain. The CDR3 has 15 residues. The germline V gene encodes CDR1 SGHAT and CDR2 FQNNGV. The V end lost 3 bases, the J end lost 0 bases, and 9 bases lay between the germline ends. The CDR3 DNA reads TGTGCCAGCAGCTTTGGGTTGGGCTCTGGAAACACCATATATTTT. It codes for CASSFGLGSGNTIYF.

V and J are TRBV3-1 (or the pseudogene TRBV3-2) and TRBJ1-1; 7 positions match TRBD1. The germline V gene has CDR1 LGHDT and CDR2 YNNKEL (reference sequence). There are 20 residues in the CDR3. Losses at the gene ends were 0 bases for V and 4 bases for J; bases not matched to a gene: 20. The CDR3 bases are TGTGCCAGCAGCCAAGATTATAATTTCTGGCAGGACAGGAACTTCACTGAAGCTTTCTTT. Protein: CASSQDYNFWQDRNFTEAFF.

The chain is built from TRBV5-4 and TRBJ2-1; TRBD2 matches 7 bases. Germline CDR1 reads SGHNT; CDR2 reads YYREEE (reference sequence). V dropped 2 bases and J dropped 0; count of bases not matched to a gene: 8. The CDR3 sequence is 17 residues long. The CDR3 loop is CASSLKGLVSSYNEQFF. In DNA form, the CDR3 reads TGTGCCAGCAGCTTAAAAGGACTAGTGAGCTCCTACAATGAGCAGTTCTTC. The entire variable domain, with the rest obtained from reference TRBV5-4 and TRBJ2-1, is as follows: ETGVTQSPTHLIKTRGQQVTLRCSSQSGHNTVSWYQQALGQGPQFIFQYYREEENGRGNFPPRFSGLQFPNYSSELNVNALELDDSALYLCASSLKGLVSSYNEQFFGPGTRLTVL.

This sequence joins TRBV5-1 and TRBJ2-5; maybe TRBD1 (5 bases). Germline CDR1 and CDR2: SGHRS and YFSETQ. The CDR3 totals 14 residues. The V gene lost 5 bases and the J gene lost 2 bases, with 13 bases spanning the gap. CDR3 residues: CASSYLGAQETQYF. The CDR3 bases are TGCGCCAGCAGTTACCTAGGGGCTCAAGAGACCCAGTACTTC.

The chain recombines TRBV14 with TRBJ2-2; D gene ambiguous. Germline CDR1 reads SGHDN; CDR2 reads FVKESK. CDR3 length: 14 amino acids. V gave up 3 bases and J gave up 3 bases, with 8 bases separating them. DNA for the CDR3: TGTGCCAGCAGCCAGGGGTGGGACACCGGGGAGCTGTTTTTT. It encodes CASSQGWDTGELFF.

The V call is TRBV29-1, the J call TRBJ1-2; D gene ambiguous. Per the germline V gene, CDR1 is SQVTM and CDR2 is ANQGSEA. V lost 5 bases, J lost 4 bases, and 14 bases lay in between. The CDR3 is 13 amino acids. The CDR3 loop is CSVPPWAGYGYTF. The DNA for the CDR3 is TGCAGCGTTCCCCCTTGGGCGGGCTATGGCTACACCTTC.

The chain joins TRBV5-1 to TRBJ2-1; TRBD2 might be the D (6 bases). Germline CDR1 reads SGHRS; CDR2 reads YFSETQ. V shed 2 bases and J shed 5 bases, with 14 bases lying between them. The CDR3 consists of 15 residues. CDR3 in amino acids: CASSFVRGSNNEQFF. CDR3 bases: TGCGCCAGCAGCTTCGTTCGGGGGTCGAACAATGAGCAGTTCTTC.

This clone was picked up one time. The CDR3 loop reads CASSLGTSGYEQYF. The CDR3 bases are TGTGCCAGCAGTTTGGGGACTAGCGGCTACGAGCAGTACTTC. This chain links TRBV28 with TRBJ2-7; 11 nucleotides align to TRBD2. V was clipped by 3 bases and J by 3 bases; unmatched bases: 1. CDR3 size: 14 residues. From germline, CDR1 is MDHEN and CDR2 SYDVKM.

This clone was observed once. V usage is TRBV18 and J usage is TRBJ2-1; 9 bases align to TRBD2. The CDR3 is made up of 18 amino acids. Germline V CDR1 and CDR2: KGHSH, LQKENI. The V segment lost 3 bases and the J segment 4 bases; nucleotides outside the gene matches: 13. In nucleotides, the CDR3 is TGTGCCAGCTCACCTCCCCGGAGTAGCGGGGGACTATACAATGAGCAGTTCTTC. Protein: CASSPPRSSGGLYNEQFF.

The rearrangement uses TRBV9 and TRBJ1-2; 8 bases match TRBD1. Germline-derived CDR1 and CDR2 are SGDLS and YYNGEE. CDR3 length equals 17 residues. V shed 1 base, J shed 3 bases, and the junction held 11 bases outside the gene matches. The CDR3 DNA follows: TGTGCCAGCAGCGTAAGCGCACAGGGGGTAGGGGACTATGGCTACACCTTC. It encodes CASSVSAQGVGDYGYTF.